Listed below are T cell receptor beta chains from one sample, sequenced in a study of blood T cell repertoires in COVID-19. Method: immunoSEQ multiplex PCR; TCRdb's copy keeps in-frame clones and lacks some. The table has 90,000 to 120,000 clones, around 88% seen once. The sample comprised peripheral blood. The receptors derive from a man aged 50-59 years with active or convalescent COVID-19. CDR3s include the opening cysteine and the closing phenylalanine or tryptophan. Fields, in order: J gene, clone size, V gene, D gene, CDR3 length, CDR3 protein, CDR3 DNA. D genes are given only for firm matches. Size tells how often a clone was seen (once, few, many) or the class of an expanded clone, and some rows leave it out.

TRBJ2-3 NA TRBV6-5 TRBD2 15 CASKRAGTYTDTQYF TGTGCCAGCAAGAGAGCGGGAACCTACACAGATACGCAGTATTTT
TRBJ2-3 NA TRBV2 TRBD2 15 CASRGTSGILDTQYF TGTGCCAGCAGAGGGACTAGCGGGATTCTAGATACGCAGTATTTT
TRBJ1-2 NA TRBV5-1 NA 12 CASSETPYGYTF TGCGCCAGCAGCGAGACACCCTATGGCTACACCTTC
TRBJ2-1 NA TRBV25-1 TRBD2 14 CASSEAGGGNEQFF TGTGCCAGCAGTGAAGCGGGAGGAGGTAATGAGCAGTTCTTC
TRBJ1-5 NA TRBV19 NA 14 CASSVELIAQPQHF TGTGCCAGTAGTGTGGAACTCATAGCCCAGCCCCAGCATTTT
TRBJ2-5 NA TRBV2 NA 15 CASIDPQALQETQYF TGTGCCAGCATCGACCCTCAGGCCCTCCAAGAGACCCAGTACTTC
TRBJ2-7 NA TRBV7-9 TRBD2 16 CASSLVSGRALLEQYF TGTGCCAGCAGCTTAGTGTCGGGGAGGGCACTCCTCGAGCAGTACTTC
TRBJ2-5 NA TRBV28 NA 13 CASSFRDQETQYF TGTGCCAGCAGTTTTAGAGATCAAGAGACCCAGTACTTC
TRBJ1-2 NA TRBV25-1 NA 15 CASSVRIRDSDGYTF TGTGCCAGCAGTGTTCGAATCAGGGACTCTGATGGCTACACCTTC
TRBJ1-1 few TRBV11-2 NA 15 CASSGLTGSNTEAFF TGTGCCAGCAGCGGATTGACAGGATCGAACACTGAAGCTTTCTTT
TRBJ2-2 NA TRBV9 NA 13 CASSFLGDGELFF TGTGCCAGCAGCTTCCTAGGGGACGGGGAGCTGTTTTTT
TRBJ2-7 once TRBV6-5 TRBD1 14 CASSMTQGSHEQYF TGTGCCAGCAGTATGACACAGGGGAGCCACGAGCAGTACTTC
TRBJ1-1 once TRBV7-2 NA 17 CASSLVPPSTMNTEAFF TGTGCCAGCAGCTTAGTTCCACCCAGCACTATGAACACTGAAGCTTTCTTT
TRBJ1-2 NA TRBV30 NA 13 CAWSLQGFYGYTF TGTGCCTGGAGTTTACAGGGATTCTATGGCTACACCTTC
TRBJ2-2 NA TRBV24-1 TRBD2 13 CATSAREAGELFF TGTGCCACCAGTGCGCGGGAGGCCGGGGAGCTGTTTTTT
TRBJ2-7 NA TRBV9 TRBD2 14 CASSPSGEGYEQYF TGTGCCAGCAGTCCTAGCGGAGAGGGATACGAGCAGTACTTC
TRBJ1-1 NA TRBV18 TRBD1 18 CASSPITQLAGGDTEAFF TGTGCCAGCTCACCAATAACGCAGTTGGCAGGGGGTGACACTGAAGCTTTCTTT
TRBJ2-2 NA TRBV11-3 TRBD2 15 CASSPGTSGFGELFF TGTGCCAGCAGCCCCGGGACTAGCGGGTTCGGGGAGCTGTTTTTT
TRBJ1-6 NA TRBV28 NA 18 CASSPAGKGVGANSPLHF TGTGCCAGCAGTCCCGCCGGCAAGGGGGTGGGGGCGAATTCACCCCTCCACTTT
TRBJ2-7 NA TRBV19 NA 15 CASSINVDTTYEQYF TGTGCCAGTAGTATAAATGTAGACACGACGTACGAGCAGTACTTC
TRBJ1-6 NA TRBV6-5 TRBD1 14 CASSSGQGESPLHF TGTGCCAGCAGTAGCGGACAGGGTGAATCACCCCTCCACTTT
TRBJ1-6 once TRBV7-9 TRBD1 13 CAGSGTGYSPLHF TGTGCCGGCTCCGGGACAGGGTACTCACCCCTCCACTTT
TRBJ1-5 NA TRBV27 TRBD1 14 CASSYGQGSQPQHF TGTGCCAGCAGCTACGGACAGGGAAGTCAGCCCCAGCATTTT
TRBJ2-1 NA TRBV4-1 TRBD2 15 CASSPGLAAYNEQFF TGCGCCAGCAGCCCCGGACTAGCGGCTTACAATGAGCAGTTCTTC
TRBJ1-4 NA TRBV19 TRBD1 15 CASSGLGQGNEKLFF TGTGCCAGTAGCGGATTGGGACAGGGGAATGAAAAACTGTTTTTT
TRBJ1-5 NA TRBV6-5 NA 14 CATAKRDTNQPQHF TGTGCCACCGCCAAACGGGACACCAATCAGCCCCAGCATTTT
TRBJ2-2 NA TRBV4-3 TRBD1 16 CASSLTPRGLGGELFF TGCGCCAGCAGCCTCACCCCCAGGGGGCTGGGCGGGGAGCTGTTTTTT
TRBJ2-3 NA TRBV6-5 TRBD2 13 CASITSGRNTQYF TGTGCCAGCATAACTAGCGGGAGGAATACGCAGTATTTT
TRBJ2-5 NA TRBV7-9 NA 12 CASRFGGETQYF TGTGCCAGCAGGTTCGGAGGAGAGACCCAGTACTTC
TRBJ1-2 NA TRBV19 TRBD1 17 CATFLPGGTGANYGYTF TGTGCCACTTTTCTCCCTGGCGGGACAGGGGCTAACTATGGCTACACCTTC
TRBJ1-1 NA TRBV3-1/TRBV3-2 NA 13 CASSRLMNTEAFF TGTGCCAGCAGCCGCCTAATGAACACTGAAGCTTTCTTT
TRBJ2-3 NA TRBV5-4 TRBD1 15 CASSFRSGGYDTQYF TGTGCCAGCAGCTTCAGGTCAGGGGGTTATGATACGCAGTATTTT
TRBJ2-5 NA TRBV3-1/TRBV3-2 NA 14 CASSQTLEWGTQYF TGTGCCAGCAGCCAGACACTAGAATGGGGGACCCAGTACTTC
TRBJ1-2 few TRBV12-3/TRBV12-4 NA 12 CASRSGARGYTF TGTGCCAGCAGATCAGGGGCACGGGGCTACACCTTC
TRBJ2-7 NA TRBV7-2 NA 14 CASSLDPLAGEQYF TGTGCCAGCAGCTTAGATCCCCTGGCTGGCGAGCAGTACTTC
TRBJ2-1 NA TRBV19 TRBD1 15 CASTIGQGVNNEQFF TGTGCCAGTACCATCGGACAGGGGGTCAACAATGAGCAGTTCTTC
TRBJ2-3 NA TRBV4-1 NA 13 CASSRRTADTQYF TGCGCCAGCAGCCGAAGGACAGCAGATACGCAGTATTTT
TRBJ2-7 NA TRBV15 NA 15 CATSTGTGGGHEQYF TGTGCCACCAGCACCGGGACTGGGGGGGGGCACGAGCAGTACTTC
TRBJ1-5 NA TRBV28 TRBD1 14 CASSTGQGNQPQHF TGTGCCAGCAGTACCGGACAGGGAAATCAGCCCCAGCATTTT
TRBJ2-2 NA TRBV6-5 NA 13 CASSSGSTGELFF TGTGCCAGCAGCTCGGGGTCCACCGGGGAGCTGTTTTTT